Following are 12 T cell receptor beta chains from one sample sequenced in a study of OX40 agonist ivuxolimab in advanced cancers. Clones were sequenced by immunoSEQ multiplex PCR, and TCRdb holds only the in-frame ones, with some missing. The profile shows roughly 59,000 clones, around 82% of them singletons. The specimen comprised CD4+ or CD8+ T cells sorted from blood, sampled in a trial of the OX40 agonist ivuxolimab. The receptor source for this set is an adult with an advanced solid tumor such as melanoma, head and neck, liver or kidney cancer.

This chain links TRBV28 with TRBJ2-7; weak D call: TRBD1 (5 bases). V was shortened by 6 bases and J by 6 bases, with 12 bases between the two germline ends. The CDR3 consists of 12 residues. Looked up from germline, CDR1 is MDHEN and CDR2 is SYDVKM. This CDR3 reads CASSPSRGEQYF. CDR3 nucleotide sequence: TGTGCCAGCAGCCCGAGTAGGGGCGAGCAGTACTTC.

The chain joins TRBV6-1 to TRBJ1-1; weak D call: TRBD1 (6 bases). Trimming cost V 2 bases and J 0 bases, with 10 bases left between them. CDR3 length: 15 amino acids. Germline assignment: CDR1 MNHNS and CDR2 SASEGT. For the CDR3, the DNA is TGTGCCAGCAGTGAAACAGGGTTAATGAACACTGAAGCTTTCTTT. Translated: CASSETGLMNTEAFF.

This clone appeared a few times. This chain joins TRBV15 and TRBJ2-3; perhaps TRBD2 as D (8 bases). V dropped 10 bases and J dropped 7 bases, with 21 bases sitting between them. The CDR3 runs 14 residues. Germline-derived CDR1 and CDR2 are LNHNV and YYDKDF (reference sequence). CDR3 DNA sequence: TGTGCCAGCGGACTAGCAGGGGGGGGCCATACGCAGTATTTT. Amino acids: CASGLAGGGHTQYF. Filled out from reference TRBV15 and TRBJ2-3, the complete variable domain reads DAMVIQNPRYQVTQFGKPVTLSCSQTLNHNVMYWYQQKSSQAPKLLFHYYDKDFNNEADTPDNFQSRRPNTSFCFLDIRSPGLGDTAMYLCASGLAGGGHTQYFGPGTRLTVL.

The chain recombines TRBV19 with TRBJ2-3, with D tentatively TRBD1 (5 bases). Germline loops: CDR1 LNHDA, CDR2 SQIVND (reference sequence). This CDR3 has 14 amino acids. The ends were cut back, 1 base at V and 2 bases at J, with 7 bases in the middle. The CDR3 here is CASSIGQNTDTQYF. The CDR3 nucleotides read TGTGCCAGTAGTATAGGACAGAACACAGATACGCAGTATTTT.

The chain employs TRBV5-4 and TRBJ2-7; D gene ambiguous. CDR3 size: 14 residues. Trimming pared 0 bases from V and 0 bases from J, leaving 7 bases between. From germline, CDR1 is SGHNT and CDR2 YYREEE (reference sequence). CDR3 bases: TGTGCCAGCAGCTTGGACGGTAGCTCCTACGAGCAGTACTTC. It codes for CASSLDGSSYEQYF.

This chain uses TRBV2 with TRBJ1-1, with 7 bases that match TRBD1. J was trimmed by 1 base and V by 5 bases; bases with no gene match: 1. The CDR3 runs to 13 residues. In germline, CDR1 is SNHLY, CDR2 FYNNEI. The CDR3 region has the DNA TGTGCCAGCAGTCAGGGGGAGAACACTGAAGCTTTCTTT. This encodes CASSQGENTEAFF.

The V and J genes are TRBV5-1 and TRBJ1-1; D not certain. The CDR3 is made up of 14 amino acids. Per the germline V gene, CDR1 is SGHRS and CDR2 is YFSETQ. The V end was cut by 0 bases, the J end by 1 base, with 7 bases between. The CDR3 DNA reads as TGCGCCAGCAGCTTGGTAGGAAAGAACACTGAAGCTTTCTTT. This codes for CASSLVGKNTEAFF. Filled out from reference TRBV5-1 and TRBJ1-1, the complete variable domain reads KAGVTQTPRYLIKTRGQQVTLSCSPISGHRSVSWYQQTPGQGLQFLFEYFSETQRNKGNFPGRFSGRQFSNSRSEMNVSTLELGDSALYLCASSLVGKNTEAFFGQGTRLTVV.

CDR3 in amino acids: CASSLSVLGANTQGDGYTF. CDR3 coding DNA: TGTGCCAGCAGCTTATCCGTGTTGGGTGCGAACACCCAAGGGGATGGCTACACCTTC. The chain combines TRBV7-9 with TRBJ1-2, with a weak D call TRBD1 (5 bases). V lost 2 bases and J 6 bases, leaving 28 bases between the germline ends. The CDR3 extends over 19 amino acids. The germline V gene has CDR1 SEHNR and CDR2 FQNEAQ (reference sequence).

The CDR3 sequence: CASRDPAETQYF. CDR3 in DNA: TGTGCCAGCAGAGACCCGGCGGAGACCCAGTACTTC. The chain joins TRBV7-8 to TRBJ2-5; no definite D call. The germline V gene encodes CDR1 SGHVS and CDR2 FQNEAQ. The CDR3 spans 12 residues. With 6 bases removed from V and 5 bases from J, the gap between germline ends came to 10 bases.

The chain has TRBV9 and TRBJ2-5, with D perhaps matching TRBD1 (5 bases). The CDR3 spans 14 residues. The germline CDR1 and CDR2 sequences are SGDLS and YYNGEE. Trimming took 1 base from V and 5 from J, leaving 12 bases between them. CDR3 residues: CASSVFQGSETQYF. CDR3 nucleotide sequence: TGTGCCAGCAGCGTATTCCAGGGATCGGAGACCCAGTACTTC. The variable domain in full, completed from reference TRBV9 and TRBJ2-5, reads DSGVTQTPKHLITATGQRVTLRCSPRSGDLSVYWYQQSLDQGLQFLIQYYNGEERAKGNILERFSAQQFPDLHSELNLSSLELGDSALYFCASSVFQGSETQYFGPGTRLLVL.

The chain links TRBV7-9 to TRBJ2-5, with TRBD1 matching over 11 bases. Trimming cost V 5 bases and J 5 bases; bases outside gene matches: 7. CDR1 and CDR2 (germline): SEHNR, FQNEAQ (reference sequence). This CDR3 spans 15 amino acids. CDR3 protein: CASSTGTGGLETQYF. In nucleotides, the CDR3 is TGTGCCAGCAGCACCGGGACAGGGGGACTGGAGACCCAGTACTTC.

The chain has TRBV18 and TRBJ2-7; TRBD2 is a possible D gene (5 bases). The CDR3 length is 13 residues. Germline CDR1 and CDR2: KGHSH and LQKENI. Trimming removed 3 bases at V and 7 bases at J, with 13 bases between. In DNA form, the CDR3 reads TGTGCCAGCTCACCGGTAACCGGCGGGGAGCAGTACTTC. It yields the protein CASSPVTGGEQYF.